This TCR beta chain was identified in a study of blood T cell repertoires in COVID-19. Study summary: Sample material is recorded as cDNA or gDNA derived from T cells, B-cell-depleted T cells, or PBMCs.

Germline CDR1 reads GTSNPN; CDR2 reads SVGIG (reference sequence). This CDR3 region has 13 residues. In the original workflow: Reference gene primer amplification gave estimated nucleated cell counts. Sequencing used immunoSEQ multiplex PCR; TCRdb keeps in-frame clones, though not all of them. D and trimming were read from the DNA, whereas the V and J calls and clone size are those reported in that table. The sample records more than 95,000 clones, roughly four fifths being singletons. This receptor was taken from a man between 60 and 75 years old with acute or convalescent COVID-19. The sample consisted of peripheral blood. J is TRBJ1-1 and V is TRBV30; 9 positions match TRBD1. For the CDR3, the DNA is TGTGCGCAATACAGGGGGCAGGGCACTGAAGCTTTCTTT. Encoded protein: CAQYRGQGTEAFF.